The 2 T cell receptor beta chains presented below share a single source sample, sequenced in a study of blood T cell repertoires in COVID-19. Clones were sequenced by immunoSEQ multiplex PCR, and TCRdb holds only the in-frame ones, with some missing. The sample records 360,000 or so clones, approximately 90% being singletons. Sequencing was carried out using peripheral blood. The receptors were gathered from a woman aged 60 to 75 with COVID-19, enrolled during active disease.

The rearrangement links TRBV19 to TRBJ2-5, with 9 bases that match TRBD1. The trim removed 5 bases at V and 5 bases at J, leaving 12 bases unmatched. The germline gives CDR1 LNHDA, CDR2 SQIVND (reference sequence). This CDR3 has 16 amino acids. The CDR3 here is CASSPTRGQGLETQYF. CDR3 in DNA: TGTGCCAGTAGTCCCACGCGGGGACAGGGACTTGAGACCCAGTACTTC.

The chain is built from TRBV6-5 and TRBJ1-5, with D uncertain. V dropped 2 bases and J dropped 4 bases, with 9 bases sitting between them. Germline loops: CDR1 MNHEY, CDR2 SVGAGI. This CDR3 is 14 amino acids long. CDR3 DNA sequence: TGTGCCAGCAGTTACGTCGGGGTGAATCAGCCCCAGCATTTT. Protein product: CASSYVGVNQPQHF.